This TCR beta chain was recovered during a study of T cell responses to AZD1222 COVID-19 vaccine. For this clone: Its antigen is as yet unknown.

Whole-study findings and limits: Clonal diversity was possibly underestimated, and the donors were mostly white British, with more females. Spike-specific TCR depth and breadth grew after two AZD1222 doses. Targets within unmutated variant regions were reportedly found for nearly half of spike-specific TCRs.

Second-dose groups at about 4 or about 12 weeks were pooled. Sequenced by immunoSEQ multiplex PCR; TCRdb stores in-frame clones only, minus some. Of approximately 45,000 clones listed, around 88% are singletons. From germline, CDR1 is SGHDT and CDR2 YYEEEE. The CDR3 extends over 14 amino acids. Trimming left V 6 bases short and J 4 bases short, with 17 bases between. The source was peripheral blood, collected 28 days after the second AZD1222 dose. The chain carries TRBV5-6 and TRBJ2-7; D gene ambiguous. This clonotype was obtained from an adult who received the AZD1222 COVID-19 vaccine. CDR3 loop: CASTSAVKLYEQYF. The CDR3 coding sequence is TGTGCCAGCACTTCGGCCGTGAAGCTTTACGAGCAGTACTTC.